Listed here are 19 T cell receptor beta chains from one sample, sequenced in a study of blood T cell repertoires in COVID-19. Only in-frame clones appear in the TCRdb table, and some are missing; sequencing was by immunoSEQ multiplex PCR. Of about 170,000 clones listed, approximately 82% are singletons. Sequences were obtained from PBMCs or T cells enriched from blood (not recorded which). The receptor source for this set is a woman aged 45 to 65 in a cohort exposed to, infected with or recovered from COVID-19 (not recorded which).

The rearrangement uses TRBV5-4 and TRBJ2-5; D remains unclear. The CDR3 has 14 residues. Between the trimmed V and J ends, which lost 3 bases and 2 bases, there was a span of 11 bases. Germline values: CDR1 SGHNT, CDR2 YYREEE (reference sequence). This CDR3 is CASSSQAIQETQYF. The CDR3 nucleotides are TGTGCCAGCAGCTCTCAAGCAATACAAGAGACCCAGTACTTC. The variable domain in full, with the rest retrieved from reference TRBV5-4 and TRBJ2-5, is ETGVTQSPTHLIKTRGQQVTLRCSSQSGHNTVSWYQQALGQGPQFIFQYYREEENGRGNFPPRFSGLQFPNYSSELNVNALELDDSALYLCASSSQAIQETQYFGPGTRLLVL.

DNA of the CDR3: TGTGCCAGCAGAGTCGGGAATCAGCCCCAGCATTTT. It yields the protein CASRVGNQPQHF. This sequence joins TRBV28 and TRBJ1-5; D unresolved. The CDR3 length is 12 residues. V dropped 6 bases and J dropped 4 bases, with 7 bases sitting between them. Germline CDR1 MDHEN, CDR2 SYDVKM.

The CDR3 nucleotides are TGTGCCAGCAGTCTGGGACAGATCTACGAGCAGTACTTC. Translated, it gives CASSLGQIYEQYF. The J gene is TRBJ2-7, the V gene TRBV28; 7 bases match TRBD1. With 5 bases clipped from V and 3 bases from J, the junction kept 4 bases outside the gene matches. Germline V gene sequence: CDR1 MDHEN, CDR2 SYDVKM. The CDR3 totals 13 residues.

The chain recombines TRBV2 with TRBJ1-2, with D maybe TRBD1 (6 bases). The CDR3 runs to 12 residues. The V gene lost 11 bases and the J gene lost 4 bases, with 14 bases spanning the gap. Germline lookup yields CDR1 SNHLY and CDR2 FYNNEI. The CDR3 coding sequence is TGTGCCCTGACATCGACAGGCTATGGCTACACCTTC. Translation gives CALTSTGYGYTF.

The rearrangement links TRBV7-9 to TRBJ2-2; 9 nucleotides line up with TRBD2. The V segment lost 1 base and the J segment 0 bases; nucleotides outside the gene matches: 9. The CDR3 runs 19 residues. Per the germline V gene, CDR1 is SEHNR and CDR2 is FQNEAQ (reference sequence). As DNA, the CDR3 is TGTGCCAGCAGCTTAGTAGCACTAGCGGGTCTCGCGAACACCGGGGAGCTGTTTTTT. Translated, it gives CASSLVALAGLANTGELFF.

V and J are TRBV11-3 and TRBJ2-2; no reliable D call. This CDR3 has 13 residues. Germline CDR1 and CDR2: SGHNT and YENEEA. The ends were cut back, 3 bases at V and 6 bases at J, with 8 bases in the middle. CDR3 protein: CASSFSSPGELFF. The CDR3, as DNA: TGTGCCAGCAGCTTTTCTTCCCCCGGGGAGCTGTTTTTT.

The chain has TRBV6-6 and TRBJ2-7; 8 bases are a match to TRBD1. Trimming took 4 bases from V and 6 from J; bases not matched to a gene: 5. Germline V gene data show CDR1 as MNHNY and CDR2 as SVGAGI (reference sequence). The CDR3 totals 13 residues. The CDR3 nucleotides read TGTGCCAGCAGTTCCGCGGACAGGGCCGAGCAGTACTTC. Translated, it gives CASSSADRAEQYF.

The V gene is TRBV9, the J gene TRBJ2-1, with D possibly being TRBD2 (5 bases). The CDR3 extends over 15 amino acids. The V and J ends lost 2 bases and 0 bases respectively, with 9 bases between them. The germline V gene encodes CDR1 SGDLS and CDR2 YYNGEE. CDR3 region: CASSVDLPSYNEQFF. The CDR3 nucleotides are TGTGCCAGCAGCGTGGACTTACCCTCCTACAATGAGCAGTTCTTC.

The chain uses TRBV27 and TRBJ2-1, with 14 positions matching TRBD2. V shed 7 bases and J 12 bases; nucleotides not matched to a gene: 8. CDR1 is MNHEY, CDR2 SMNVEV, per germline (reference sequence). The CDR3 has 14 residues. The chain's CDR3 is CASTGTSGGRLQFF. Written as DNA, the CDR3 is TGTGCCAGCACTGGGACTAGCGGGGGTAGATTGCAGTTCTTC.

V and J are TRBV15 and TRBJ2-7; 7 nucleotides agree with TRBD1. V shed 8 bases, J shed 0 bases, and the junction held 7 bases outside the gene matches. The germline gives CDR1 LNHNV, CDR2 YYDKDF (reference sequence). The CDR3 runs to 14 residues. This CDR3 is CATAWDRSSYEQYF. CDR3 DNA: TGTGCCACCGCTTGGGACAGAAGCTCCTACGAGCAGTACTTC.

The rearrangement links TRBV28 to TRBJ1-1; 8 bases map to TRBD1. With V trimmed by 6 bases and J by 1 base, 7 bases remained unmatched. Per the germline V gene, CDR1 is MDHEN and CDR2 is SYDVKM. There are 15 residues in the CDR3. DNA of the CDR3: TGTGCCAGCAGAGGTCACGGGACAGGGAACACTGAAGCTTTCTTT. Its translation: CASRGHGTGNTEAFF.

The chain links TRBV5-1 to TRBJ2-7; 8 positions match TRBD1. The germline gives CDR1 SGHRS, CDR2 YFSETQ. Unmatched junction bases numbered 12, after V lost 2 bases and J lost 8 bases. The CDR3 is 15 amino acids. As DNA, the CDR3 is TGCGCCAGCAGCTTTACGACAGGGGCGGAATCAAAGCAGTACTTC. Residues: CASSFTTGAESKQYF.

The chain combines TRBV28 with TRBJ2-1; a possible D gene is TRBD2 (6 bases). Germline values: CDR1 MDHEN, CDR2 SYDVKM. V lost 5 bases and J 1 base, leaving 12 bases between the germline ends. CDR3 length: 15 amino acids. The CDR3 DNA reads TGTGCCAGCAGTCTAGCGTTAGGATCCTACAATGAGCAGTTCTTC. Its translation is CASSLALGSYNEQFF.

The genes are TRBV4-3 and TRBJ2-3; D possibly corresponds to TRBD1 (5 bases). The CDR3 loop spans 15 amino acids. CDR1 and CDR2 (germline): LGHNA, YSLEER. V was trimmed by 0 bases and J by 3 bases, leaving 10 bases between them. In DNA, the CDR3 is TGCGCCAGCAGCCAAGATCAGGGTAGTACAGATACGCAGTATTTT. As protein: CASSQDQGSTDTQYF.

The rearrangement joins TRBV11-2 to TRBJ1-5; 9 positions match TRBD1. Germline V gene lookup returns CDR1 SGHAT and CDR2 FQNNGV. Trimming at V came to 1 base and at J to 5 bases, leaving 3 bases not matched to a gene. The CDR3 is 15 amino acids. CDR3 nucleotides: TGTGCCAGCAGCTTAGGGACAGGGGTGGATCAGCCCCAGCATTTT. It codes for CASSLGTGVDQPQHF.

The V call is TRBV4-1, the J call TRBJ2-3; 11 bases match TRBD2. Germline V CDR1 and CDR2: MGHRA, YSYEKL. J gave up 4 bases and V 3 bases, and 6 bases lay outside the gene matches. This CDR3 comprises 16 residues. The CDR3 protein is CASSQGGLADSDTQYF. CDR3 DNA sequence: TGCGCCAGCAGCCAGGGGGGACTAGCGGATTCAGATACGCAGTATTTT.

The genes are TRBV14 and TRBJ1-2, with D maybe TRBD1 (5 bases). This CDR3 is 15 amino acids long. The V and J ends lost 2 bases and 0 bases respectively, with 10 bases between them. Germline lookup yields CDR1 SGHDN and CDR2 FVKESK. This CDR3 is CASSQQGFANYGYTF. The CDR3 region has the DNA TGTGCCAGCAGCCAACAGGGTTTCGCTAACTATGGCTACACCTTC.

The chain combines TRBV5-1 with TRBJ2-7, with D possibly TRBD2 on 6 matching bases. V was cut by 4 bases and J by 2 bases, with 16 bases left in between. Germline V CDR1 and CDR2: SGHRS, YFSETQ. The CDR3 contains 15 residues. The CDR3 loop reads CASSTAGMGPYEQYF. The CDR3 bases are TGCGCCAGCAGCACCGCGGGGATGGGACCCTACGAGCAGTACTTC.

The V call is TRBV23-1, the J call TRBJ1-5, with 7 bases fitting TRBD1. TRBV23-1 is noted as an ORF with a role that remains uncertain. Losses at the gene ends were 4 bases for V and 2 bases for J; bases not matched to a gene: 8. CDR3 length equals 16 residues. CDR3 bases: TGCGCCAGCAGTCCCCCGACAGGGTATGGCAATCAGCCCCAGCATTTT. This translates into CASSPPTGYGNQPQHF.